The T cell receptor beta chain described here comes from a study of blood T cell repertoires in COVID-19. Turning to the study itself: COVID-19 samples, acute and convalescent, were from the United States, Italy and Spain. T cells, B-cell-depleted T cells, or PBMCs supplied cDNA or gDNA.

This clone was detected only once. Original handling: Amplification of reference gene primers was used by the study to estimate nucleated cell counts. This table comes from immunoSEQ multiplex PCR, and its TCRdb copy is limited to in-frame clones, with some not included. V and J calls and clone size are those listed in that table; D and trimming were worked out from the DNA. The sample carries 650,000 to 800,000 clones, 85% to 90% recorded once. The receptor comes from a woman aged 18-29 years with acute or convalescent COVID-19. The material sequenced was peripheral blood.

This CDR3 reads CASSQGARMNEQFF. Written as DNA, the CDR3 is TGCGCCAGCAGCCAAGGGGCCAGAATGAATGAGCAGTTCTTC. The J gene is TRBJ2-1, the V gene TRBV4-3; D is undetermined. V lost 1 base and J lost 7, with 11 bases in between. The germline CDR1 and CDR2 sequences are LGHNA and YSLEER. This CDR3 region has 14 residues.